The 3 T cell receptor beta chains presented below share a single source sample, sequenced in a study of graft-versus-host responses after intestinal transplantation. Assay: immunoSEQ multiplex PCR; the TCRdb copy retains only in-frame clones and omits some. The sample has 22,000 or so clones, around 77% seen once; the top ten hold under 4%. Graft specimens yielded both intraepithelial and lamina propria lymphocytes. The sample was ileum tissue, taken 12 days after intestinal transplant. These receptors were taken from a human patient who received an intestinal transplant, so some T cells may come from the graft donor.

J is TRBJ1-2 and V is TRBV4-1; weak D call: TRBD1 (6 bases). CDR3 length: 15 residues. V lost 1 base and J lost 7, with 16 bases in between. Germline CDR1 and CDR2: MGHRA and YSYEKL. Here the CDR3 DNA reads TGCGCCAGCAGCCAAGTCCCCGGGGGGGGCTTTGGCTACACCTTC. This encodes CASSQVPGGGFGYTF.

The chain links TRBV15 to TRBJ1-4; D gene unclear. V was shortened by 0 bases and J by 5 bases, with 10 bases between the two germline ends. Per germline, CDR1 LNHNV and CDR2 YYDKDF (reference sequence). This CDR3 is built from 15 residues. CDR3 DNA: TGTGCCACCAGCAGAGATTGGCAGATGAATGAAAAACTGTTTTTT. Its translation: CATSRDWQMNEKLFF.

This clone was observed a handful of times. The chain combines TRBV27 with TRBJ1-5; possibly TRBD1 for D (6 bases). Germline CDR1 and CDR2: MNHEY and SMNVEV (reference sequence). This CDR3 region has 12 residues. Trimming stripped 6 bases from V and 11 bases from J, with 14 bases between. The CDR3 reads CASRTTGSAQHF. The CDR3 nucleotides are TGTGCCAGCAGGACCACAGGGTCGGCCCAGCATTTT.